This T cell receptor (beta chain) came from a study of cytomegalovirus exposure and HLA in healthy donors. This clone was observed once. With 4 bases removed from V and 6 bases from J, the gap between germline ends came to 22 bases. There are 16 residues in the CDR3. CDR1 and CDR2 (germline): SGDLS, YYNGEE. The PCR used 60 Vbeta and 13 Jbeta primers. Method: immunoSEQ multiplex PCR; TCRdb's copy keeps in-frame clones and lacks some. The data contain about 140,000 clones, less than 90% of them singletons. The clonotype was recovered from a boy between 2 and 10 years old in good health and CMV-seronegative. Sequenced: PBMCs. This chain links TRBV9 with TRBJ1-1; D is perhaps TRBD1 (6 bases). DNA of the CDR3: TGTGCCAGCAGCCAAGAGGGGGTGGGGCTCCTCGCTGAAGCTTTCTTT. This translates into CASSQEGVGLLAEAFF.